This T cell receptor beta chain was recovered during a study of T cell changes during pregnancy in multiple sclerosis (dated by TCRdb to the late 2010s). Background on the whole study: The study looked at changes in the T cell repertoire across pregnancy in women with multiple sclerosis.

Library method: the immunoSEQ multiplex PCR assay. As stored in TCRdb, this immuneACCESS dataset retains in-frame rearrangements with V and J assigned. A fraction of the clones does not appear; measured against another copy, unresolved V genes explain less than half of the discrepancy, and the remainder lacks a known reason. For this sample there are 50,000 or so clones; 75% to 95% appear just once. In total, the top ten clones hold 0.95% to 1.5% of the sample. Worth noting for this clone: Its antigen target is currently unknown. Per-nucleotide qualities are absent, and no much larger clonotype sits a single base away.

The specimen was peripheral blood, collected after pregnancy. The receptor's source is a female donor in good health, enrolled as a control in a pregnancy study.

The bases are TGTGCCGTAGGAAGGCAGGGGACAGATACGCAGTATTTT. The resulting protein is CAVGRQGTDTQYF. The rearrangement joined TRBV19 to TRBJ2-3; the D segment could be TRBD1, given 6 matching bases. V is clipped by 11 bases and J by 3 bases, and the sequence between their germline boundaries is 15 bases long. For CDR1 and CDR2, the germline V gene (reference sequence) lists LNHDA and SQIVND. Taken from cysteine to phenylalanine, the CDR3 has 13 residues. Only the CDR3 DNA stays, 39 bases, in frame from base 1. Where the CDR3 stops, the reference TRBV19 and TRBJ2-3 genes take over; the full variable domain is DGGITQSPKYLFRKEGQNVTLSCEQNLNHDAMYWYRQDPGQGLRLIYYSQIVNDFQKGDIAEGYSVSREKKESFPLTVTSAQKNPTAFYLCAVGRQGTDTQYFGPGTRLTVL.